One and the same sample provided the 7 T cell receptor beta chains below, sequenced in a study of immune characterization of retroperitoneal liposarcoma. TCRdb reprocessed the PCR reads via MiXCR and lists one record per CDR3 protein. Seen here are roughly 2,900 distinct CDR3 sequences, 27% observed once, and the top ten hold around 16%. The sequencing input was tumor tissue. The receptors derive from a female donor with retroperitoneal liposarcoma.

The CDR3 DNA is TGTGCCAGCAGCTCAACCGGGACAGGCGCCTACGAGCAGTACTTC. This translates into CASSSTGTGAYEQYF. The chain joins TRBV5-5 to TRBJ2-1, with TRBD1 matching over 8 bases. TRBJ2-7 explains the end of the DNA better; the J call may be wrong. The CDR3 is 15 residues long. Germline V gene lookup returns CDR1 SGHKS and CDR2 YYEKEE (reference sequence).

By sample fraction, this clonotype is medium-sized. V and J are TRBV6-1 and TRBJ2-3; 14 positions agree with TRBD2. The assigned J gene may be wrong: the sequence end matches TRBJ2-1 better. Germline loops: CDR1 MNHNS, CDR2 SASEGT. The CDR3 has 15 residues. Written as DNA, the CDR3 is TGTGCCAGCAGCCGACTAGCGGGGGGGCCTGATGAGCAGTTCTTC. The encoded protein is CASSRLAGGPDEQFF.

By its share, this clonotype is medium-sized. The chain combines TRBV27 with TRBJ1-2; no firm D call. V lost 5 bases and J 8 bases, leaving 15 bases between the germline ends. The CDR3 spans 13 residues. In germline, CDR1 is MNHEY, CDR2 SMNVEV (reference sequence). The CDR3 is CASSNGPRRGYTF. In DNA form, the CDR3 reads TGTGCCAGCAGTAACGGGCCCCGACGGGGCTACACCTTC.

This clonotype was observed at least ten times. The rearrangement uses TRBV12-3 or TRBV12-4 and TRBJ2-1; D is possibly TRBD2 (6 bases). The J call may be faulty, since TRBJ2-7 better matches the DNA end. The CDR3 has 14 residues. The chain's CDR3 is CASSFSGRRNEQYF. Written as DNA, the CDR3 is TGTGCCAGCAGTTTCTCCGGGAGAAGGAACGAGCAGTACTTC.

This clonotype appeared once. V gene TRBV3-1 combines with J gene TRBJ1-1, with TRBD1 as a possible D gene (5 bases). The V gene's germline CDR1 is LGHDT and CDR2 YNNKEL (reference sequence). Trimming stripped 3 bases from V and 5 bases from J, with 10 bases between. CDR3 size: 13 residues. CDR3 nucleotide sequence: TGTGCCAGCAGCCACCCAGGGCGGACTGAAGCTTTCTTT. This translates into CASSHPGRTEAFF.

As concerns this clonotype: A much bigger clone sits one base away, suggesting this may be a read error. The CDR3, as DNA: TGTGCCAGCAGCTTAACAGGAATTTCCTACGAGCAGTTCTTC. Amino acid sequence: CASSLTGISYEQFF. V is TRBV7-2 and J is TRBJ2-1; D perhaps matches TRBD1 (5 bases). The CDR3 totals 14 residues. CDR1 and CDR2 from the germline V gene are SGHTA and FQGNSA. V shed 2 bases and J shed 10 bases, with 15 bases lying between them.

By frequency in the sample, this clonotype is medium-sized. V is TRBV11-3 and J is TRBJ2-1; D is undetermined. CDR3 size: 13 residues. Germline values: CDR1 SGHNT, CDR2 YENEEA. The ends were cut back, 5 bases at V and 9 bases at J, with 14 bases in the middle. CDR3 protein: CASSPQDGSEQFF. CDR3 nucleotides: TGTGCCAGCAGCCCCCAGGATGGCAGTGAGCAGTTCTTC. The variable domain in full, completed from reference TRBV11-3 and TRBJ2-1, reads EAGVVQSPRYKIIEKKQPVAFWCNPISGHNTLYWYLQNLGQGPELLIRYENEEAVDDSQLPKDRFSAERLKGVDSTLKIQPAELGDSAVYLCASSPQDGSEQFFGPGTRLTVL.